Following are 20 T cell receptor gamma chains from one sample sequenced in a study of γδ T cells in repeated Plasmodium falciparum infection. TCRdb re-analyzed the multiplex PCR reads via CATT. Of more than 20,000 gamma-chain clones listed, around 2.9% were seen once; the top ten hold approximately 30%. Gammadelta T cells were flow-sorted from PBMC into Vgamma9/Vdelta2+ and Vdelta2-negative populations for bulk analysis. The sequenced sample was gamma-delta T cells from blood. The receptors stem from a pool of human donors (malaria-infected and uninfected, not separated).

This clone was picked up many times. The protein in TCRdb stems from a much larger clone and differs at residue 10 from this DNA's translation, likely a read error; here the protein is translated from the DNA. V gene TRGV9 combines with J gene TRGJP. The J gene comes from matching the DNA to germline here; TCRdb lacks it. This CDR3 has 18 amino acids. V lost 0 bases, J lost 9 bases, and 11 bases stayed unmatched. Per the germline V gene, CDR1 is GITISATS and CDR2 is ISYDGTV (reference sequence). The CDR3 here is CALWEVTQSGLGKKIKVF. For the CDR3, the DNA is TGTGCCTTGTGGGAGGTGACCCAATCGGGGTTGGGCAAAAAAATCAAGGTATTT.

This clone was counted ten times or more. A read error is the likely source, as a far larger clone sits one nucleotide away. This same CDR3 is encoded by further DNA sequences in the sample. The chain has TRGV9 and TRGJ1 or TRGJ2. The CDR3 consists of 14 residues. Germline assignment: CDR1 GITISATS and CDR2 ISYDGTV (reference sequence). CDR3 sequence reads: CALWEAVNYYKKLF. The CDR3 bases are TGTGCCCTGTGGGAGGCCGTGAATTATTATAAGAAACTCTTT.

This clone was observed at least ten times. The V gene is TRGV3, the J gene TRGJ1 or TRGJ2. The CDR3 extends over 13 amino acids. With V trimmed by 3 bases and J by 4 bases, 6 bases remained unmatched. Germline CDR1 reads VTNTFY; CDR2 reads YDVSTARD (reference sequence). The CDR3 nucleotides read TGTGCCACCTGGGACGCGAGCTATTATAAGAAACTCTTT. It codes for CATWDASYYKKLF.

This clone was picked up many times. This rearrangement joins TRGV5 to TRGJ1 or TRGJ2. No J gene was available from TCRdb, and it was assigned here by a germline match of the DNA. Trimming removed 3 bases from V and 0 bases from J; junction bases left unmatched: 8. CDR3 length: 15 residues. Per germline, CDR1 VINAFY and CDR2 YDVSNSKD. The CDR3 spells CATWDGPLNYYKKLF. The CDR3, as DNA: TGTGCCACCTGGGACGGTCCTCTGAATTATTATAAGAAACTCTTT.

As to this clone: This likely came from a read error, as a far larger clone is one base away. Other DNA sequences in the sample encode the same CDR3. The V call is TRGV9, the J call TRGJP. Here the J gene came from matching the DNA to germline, since TCRdb omits it. Germline V gene sequence: CDR1 GITISATS, CDR2 ISYDGTV (reference sequence). CDR3 length: 18 residues. Trimming took 1 base from V and 9 from J; bases not matched to a gene: 12. CDR3 in amino acids: CALWEVRTPRLGKKIKVF. DNA for the CDR3: TGTGCCTTGTGGGAGGTAAGAACGCCTCGGTTGGGCAAAAAAATCAAGGTATTT.

This clone was recorded many times. TCRdb's listed protein matches a much larger clone and diverges from this DNA's translation at residue 9, likely through a read error; the protein shown comes from the DNA. This sequence joins TRGV8 and TRGJ1 or TRGJ2. TCRdb records no J gene; here it was assigned by comparing the DNA to germline. The V gene's germline CDR1 is VENAVY and CDR2 YDSYNSRV. This CDR3 has 13 amino acids. The CDR3 DNA sequence: TGTGCCACCTGGGATATCGGTTATCATAAGAAACTCTTT. Translation: CATWDIGYHKKLF.

In its sample, this clone was seen many times. J is TRGJ1 or TRGJ2 and V is TRGV9. Germline-derived CDR1 and CDR2 are GITISATS and ISYDGTV (reference sequence). J gave up 4 bases and V 3 bases, and 9 bases lay outside the gene matches. This CDR3 has 14 amino acids. The CDR3 bases are TGTGCCTTGTGGGAGATCCCCCACTATTATAAGAAACTCTTT. Translated, it gives CALWEIPHYYKKLF.

Of note for this clone: It differs at one base from a far larger clone, so likely a read error. The same CDR3 can be traced to other DNA sequences in this sample. DNA of the CDR3: TGTGCCTTGTGGGAGGTAAATCCCCCTTACAAGAAACTCTTT. It translates to CALWEVNPPYKKLF. The chain couples TRGV9 to TRGJ1 or TRGJ2. No J segment appears in TCRdb, so it was assigned here by matching the sequence to germline. Per the germline V gene, CDR1 is GITISATS and CDR2 is ISYDGTV (reference sequence). Losses at the gene ends were 1 base for V and 10 bases for J; bases not matched to a gene: 13. This CDR3 region has 14 residues.

This clone was seen ten or more times. The protein recorded in TCRdb matches a much larger clone and deviates from this DNA's translation at residue 3, suggesting a read error; the protein here is obtained by translating the DNA. The rearrangement joins TRGV9 to TRGJP. The J gene comes from matching the DNA to germline here; TCRdb lacks it. The CDR3 is 14 amino acids. V shed 12 bases, J shed 7 bases, and the junction held 9 bases outside the gene matches. Germline CDR1 GITISATS, CDR2 ISYDGTV (reference sequence). CDR3 bases: TGTGCCCCCATTTTGGAGTTGGGCAAAAAAATCAAGGTATTT. This gives the protein CAPILELGKKIKVF.

At least ten counts were recorded for this clone. A far larger clone is off by one base, so a read error is likely. Other DNA sequences of this sample code for an identical CDR3. The chain employs TRGV9 and TRGJ1 or TRGJ2. The CDR3 has 13 residues. CDR1 and CDR2 from the germline V gene are GITISATS and ISYDGTV (reference sequence). CDR3 in DNA: TGTGCCCTGTGGGAGGTGCGTTATTATAAGAAACTCTTT. It codes for CALWEVRYYKKLF.

This clone has a count of ten or more. The V gene is TRGV9, the J gene TRGJ1 or TRGJ2. The CDR3 sequence is 15 residues long. The V segment lost 0 bases and the J segment 3 bases; nucleotides outside the gene matches: 8. In germline, CDR1 is GITISATS, CDR2 ISYDGTV (reference sequence). CDR3 in DNA: TGTGCCTTGTGGGAGGTGCGGGGTTCTTATTATAAGAAACTCTTT. Translated: CALWEVRGSYYKKLF.

Note on this clone: Different DNA sequences within this sample yield the same CDR3. With the J gene uncalled, the V gene is TRGV9. This CDR3 contains 16 residues. The germline V gene has CDR1 GITISATS and CDR2 ISYDGTV (reference sequence). CDR3 region: CALWEVGTRPGRKKLF. The CDR3 DNA reads TGTGCCTTGTGGGAGGTGGGAACGCGCCCCGGTAGGAAGAAGCTCTTT.

As to this clone: A far larger clone is one nucleotide away, so this likely arose from a read error. The V gene is TRGV9, the J gene TRGJP. TCRdb is silent on the J gene; assignment here came from matching the DNA to germline. The trim removed 2 bases at V and 4 bases at J, leaving 14 bases unmatched. Germline V lookup: CDR1 GITISATS, CDR2 ISYDGTV (reference sequence). This CDR3 is 20 amino acids long. CDR3 protein: CALWEARPTDQELGKKIKVF. DNA for the CDR3: TGTGCCTTGTGGGAGGCCCGACCGACGGATCAAGAGTTGGGCAAAAAAATCAAGGTATTT.

This clone came up many times. The translation of this DNA and the TCRdb protein of a much larger clone differ at residue 9, probably owing to a read error; the protein shown here is translated from the DNA. The chain joins TRGV9 to TRGJP. TCRdb gives no J gene; it was assigned here by matching the DNA to germline. V was clipped by 4 bases and J by 9 bases; unmatched bases: 12. Germline CDR1 reads GITISATS; CDR2 reads ISYDGTV (reference sequence). This CDR3 contains 17 residues. The CDR3 nucleotides are TGTGCCTTGTGGGAATTCTTGAAAGGGTTGGGCAAAAAAATCAAGGTATTT. Translation: CALWEFLKGLGKKIKVF.

This clone has ten or more counts. The translation of this DNA and the TCRdb protein of a much larger clone differ at residue 9, probably owing to a read error; the protein shown here is translated from the DNA. The rearrangement joins TRGV2 to TRGJ1 or TRGJ2. No J gene is reported in TCRdb; it was inferred here by comparing the DNA with germline. CDR1 and CDR2 (germline): EGSNGY, YDSYNSKV. The CDR3 runs to 14 residues. V lost 0 bases, J lost 10 bases, and 12 bases stayed unmatched. DNA for the CDR3: TGTGCCACCTGGGACGGGACTATTGTGGACAAGAAACTCTTT. Its protein product is CATWDGTIVDKKLF.

A few counts support this clone. The protein TCRdb lists belongs to a much larger clone and differs from this DNA's translation at residue 3, which points to a read error; the protein shown is made from the DNA. The chain joins TRGV9 to TRGJ1 or TRGJ2. The J gene, missing from TCRdb, was assigned here through DNA to germline matching. The CDR3 has 11 residues. Germline V gene data show CDR1 as GITISATS and CDR2 as ISYDGTV (reference sequence). The V gene end was trimmed by 11 bases and the J gene end by 6 bases; junction bases not matched to a gene: 10. CDR3: CASYRGYKKLF. CDR3 in DNA: TGTGCCTCGTATCGGGGTTATAAGAAACTCTTT.

This clone was picked up many times. A much larger clone lies a single base off, so this may be a read error. The chain couples TRGV9 to TRGJ1 or TRGJ2. CDR1 and CDR2 from the germline V gene are GITISATS and ISYDGTV (reference sequence). This CDR3 region has 11 residues. V shed 5 bases and J 5 bases; nucleotides not matched to a gene: 3. CDR3 coding DNA: TGTGCCTTGTGGGGGGATTATAAGAAACTCTTT. It codes for CALWGDYKKLF.

Note on this clone: The mismatch at residue 10 between this DNA's translation and the TCRdb protein of a much larger clone likely reflects a read error; the protein shown is translated from the DNA. The chain carries TRGV2 and TRGJ1 or TRGJ2. The CDR3 length is 14 residues. Germline V gives CDR1 EGSNGY, CDR2 YDSYNSKV. CDR3 in amino acids: CATWDGRPYCKKLF. CDR3 sequence (DNA): TGTGCCACCTGGGACGGTCGACCCTATTGTAAGAAACTCTTT.

This clone was recorded at least ten times. The protein held in TCRdb is that of a much larger clone and does not match this DNA's translation at residue 5, likely because of a read error; the protein shown is translated from the DNA. The rearrangement uses TRGV8 and TRGJ1 or TRGJ2. The CDR3 consists of 11 residues. Germline CDR1 reads VENAVY; CDR2 reads YDSYNSRV. The DNA of the CDR3 is TGTGCCACCTGGAATAGGAAGCAGAAACTCTTT. This gives the protein CATWNRKQKLF.

This clone has at least ten counts. The TCRdb protein, from a much larger clone, departs from this DNA's translation at residue 7, likely by read error; the protein shown derives from the DNA. V gene TRGV2 combines with J gene TRGJ1 or TRGJ2. TCRdb is silent on the J gene; assignment here came from matching the DNA to germline. The CDR3 is made up of 15 amino acids. CDR1 and CDR2 (germline): EGSNGY, YDSYNSKV. Written as DNA, the CDR3 is TGCGCCACCTGGGACGGCCACATGAATTATTATAAGAAACTCTTT. This translates into CATWDGHMNYYKKLF.